Each of the 9 T cell receptor beta chains below was sequenced from the same sample in a study of human T cells and chemical hapten exposure. From the RACE reads, TCRdb called clonotypes with MiXCR, one entry per CDR3 protein. The sample shows 99,000 or so distinct CDR3 sequences, less than 14% of them seen only once. Sample time point: pre-sensitization, week 0. The treatment denotes: therapeutic diphenylcyclopropenone sensitization with weekly scalp DPC. The sequenced sample was whole blood, obtained in connection with sensitization to the hapten diphenylcyclopropenone (DPC). The receptors here all came from a woman aged 55-69 years with alopecia areata. Some clones in this sample may be carry-over from other donors' samples.

At least ten counts were recorded for this clonotype. The CDR3 here is CASSELGTDVNTEAFF. CDR3 DNA: TGTGCCAGCAGTGAATTGGGGACAGACGTGAACACTGAAGCTTTCTTT. The genes are TRBV25-1 and TRBJ1-1; 7 positions match TRBD1. From germline, CDR1 is MGHDK and CDR2 SYGVNS. This CDR3 comprises 16 residues. Unmatched junction bases numbered 5, after V lost 1 base and J lost 0 bases.

Many counts were recorded for this clonotype. The chain couples TRBV11-2 to TRBJ2-3, with 9 bases aligning to TRBD2. Germline CDR1 SGHAT, CDR2 FQNNGV. V shed 3 bases, J shed 2 bases, and the junction held 9 bases outside the gene matches. This CDR3 region has 17 residues. The CDR3 loop is CASSFLLASGATDTQYF. Here the CDR3 DNA reads TGTGCCAGCAGCTTCCTCCTAGCTAGCGGGGCCACAGATACGCAGTATTTT.

This clonotype came up once. This chain uses TRBV29-1 with TRBJ2-1, with a weak D call TRBD2 (6 bases). Trimming removed 6 bases at V and 9 bases at J, with 18 bases between. Germline V gene data show CDR1 as SQVTM and CDR2 as ANQGSEA. This CDR3 spans 13 amino acids. The CDR3 reads CSVGGNLEGEQFF. CDR3 DNA: TGCAGCGTGGGGGGTAACTTGGAGGGTGAGCAGTTCTTC.

This clonotype showed up many times. This chain joins TRBV30 and TRBJ1-2; D uncertain. The V end lost 2 bases, the J end lost 8 bases, and 15 bases lay between the germline ends. Germline V gene sequence: CDR1 GTSNPN, CDR2 SVGIG (reference sequence). The CDR3 runs to 13 residues. The CDR3 spells CAWSRPVGGGYTF. CDR3 nucleotide sequence: TGTGCCTGGAGTCGGCCCGTTGGCGGCGGCTACACCTTC.

The rearrangement joins TRBV7-9 to TRBJ1-1; D possibly corresponds to TRBD1 (5 bases). CDR1 is SEHNR and CDR2 is FQNEAQ in the germline V gene (reference sequence). The germline V and J ends were trimmed by 8 bases and 1 base, with 11 bases remaining between them. This CDR3 has 13 residues. The CDR3 sequence is CASFAGGNTEAFF. The CDR3 region has the DNA TGTGCCAGCTTTGCGGGGGGGAACACTGAAGCTTTCTTT. The full variable domain, completed using reference TRBV7-9 and TRBJ1-1, is DTGVSQNPRHKITKRGQNVTFRCDPISEHNRLYWYRQTLGQGPEFLTYFQNEAQLEKSRLLSDRFSAERPKGSFSTLEIQRTEQGDSAMYLCASFAGGNTEAFFGQGTRLTVV.

This clonotype has at least ten counts. CDR3 in DNA: TGTGCCAGCAGTTCTTCTCGAAGGGTTAACTATGGCTACACCTTC. The encoded protein is CASSSSRRVNYGYTF. The rearrangement joins TRBV7-9 to TRBJ1-2; D gene ambiguous. V lost 6 bases and J lost 1, with 15 bases in between. Germline V CDR1 and CDR2: SEHNR, FQNEAQ (reference sequence). This CDR3 region has 15 residues.

This clonotype has at least ten counts. This chain links TRBV2 with TRBJ1-5; D not certain. This CDR3 comprises 15 residues. Germline loops: CDR1 SNHLY, CDR2 FYNNEI. The V end lost 4 bases, the J end lost 1 base, and 11 bases lay between the germline ends. The CDR3 loop is CASSVSQASNQPQHF. For the CDR3, the DNA is TGTGCCAGCAGTGTTAGTCAGGCCAGCAATCAGCCCCAGCATTTT.

This clonotype was seen only a few times. The chain couples TRBV29-1 to TRBJ1-2; TRBD1 matches at 8 bases. The CDR3 runs to 14 residues. The germline V gene encodes CDR1 SQVTM and CDR2 ANQGSEA. V dropped 4 bases and J dropped 4; count of bases not matched to a gene: 8. The CDR3: CSVVDLQGAYGYTF. DNA of the CDR3: TGCAGCGTTGTCGATCTGCAGGGGGCCTATGGCTACACCTTC. The full variable domain, completed using reference TRBV29-1 and TRBJ1-2, is SAVISQKPSRDICQRGTSLTIQCQVDSQVTMMFWYRQQPGQSLTLIATANQGSEATYESGFVIDKFPISRPNLTFSTLTVSNMSPEDSSIYLCSVVDLQGAYGYTFGSGTRLTVV.

In this sample, this clonotype turned up a few times. The V and J genes are TRBV7-9 and TRBJ1-1; 7 nucleotides line up with TRBD1. J was trimmed by 0 bases and V by 5 bases; bases with no gene match: 12. In germline, CDR1 is SEHNR, CDR2 FQNEAQ (reference sequence). The CDR3 is 17 amino acids. The CDR3: CASSLRQGGNMNTEAFF. In DNA form, the CDR3 reads TGTGCCAGCAGCCTTAGACAGGGCGGTAATATGAACACTGAAGCTTTCTTT.